These 5 T cell receptor beta chains originate from one sample sequenced in a study of OX40 agonist ivuxolimab in advanced cancers. The table came from immunoSEQ multiplex PCR; TCRdb's copy has only in-frame clones and leaves some out. The table records 60,000 to 75,000 clones, about four fifths of them present only once. The material was CD4+ or CD8+ T cells sorted from blood, obtained in a trial of the OX40 agonist ivuxolimab. Receptor source: an adult with an advanced solid tumor such as melanoma, head and neck, liver or kidney cancer.

This chain uses TRBV2 with TRBJ1-1; weak D call: TRBD1 (6 bases). The CDR3 contains 13 residues. V was cut by 6 bases and J by 6 bases, with 14 bases left in between. Germline-derived CDR1 and CDR2 are SNHLY and FYNNEI. CDR3 amino acids: CASSYQGTPEAFF. As DNA, the CDR3 is TGTGCCAGCAGCTACCAGGGGACCCCTGAAGCTTTCTTT. Drawing the rest from reference TRBV2 and TRBJ1-1, the complete variable domain is EPEVTQTPSHQVTQMGQEVILRCVPISNHLYFYWYRQILGQKVEFLVSFYNNEISEKSEIFDDQFSVERPDGSNFTLKIRSTKLEDSAMYFCASSYQGTPEAFFGQGTRLTVV.

This sequence joins TRBV5-1 and TRBJ2-5; D might be TRBD1 (5 bases). The CDR3 is 14 amino acids. Germline CDR1 reads SGHRS; CDR2 reads YFSETQ. V lost 7 bases, J lost 5 bases, and 18 bases lay in between. Written as DNA, the CDR3 is TGCGCCAGCGCGCCTTACCTGGGGCCGGAGACCCAGTACTTC. Translation: CASAPYLGPETQYF.

The chain carries TRBV5-1 and TRBJ2-2, with D perhaps matching TRBD2 (6 bases). With 2 bases removed from V and 5 bases from J, the gap between germline ends came to 19 bases. CDR3 length: 17 amino acids. Germline V CDR1 and CDR2: SGHRS, YFSETQ. Written as DNA, the CDR3 is TGCGCCAGCAGCTTTGGCGGGCGGGGCAGCTTAACCGGGGAGCTGTTTTTT. It codes for CASSFGGRGSLTGELFF.

The chain joins TRBV30 to TRBJ1-4; possible D gene TRBD1, 5 bases. The V and J ends lost 3 bases and 3 bases respectively, with 17 bases between them. The germline CDR1 and CDR2 sequences are GTSNPN and SVGIG (reference sequence). The length of the CDR3 is 16 residues. DNA of the CDR3: TGTGCCTGGAGCCCTGGGTCGACAGTTCCTAATGAAAAACTGTTTTTT. It translates to CAWSPGSTVPNEKLFF. The entire variable domain, with the rest obtained from reference TRBV30 and TRBJ1-4, is as follows: SQTIHQWPATLVQPVGSPLSLECTVEGTSNPNLYWYRQAAGRGLQLLFYSVGIGQISSEVPQNLSASRPQDRQFILSSKKLLLSDSGFYLCAWSPGSTVPNEKLFFGSGTQLSVL.

The chain couples TRBV14 to TRBJ1-2; the D is unclear. Germline V lookup: CDR1 SGHDN, CDR2 FVKESK. The CDR3 is 14 residues long. V lost 1 base to trimming and J lost 4 bases, with 10 bases between them. The CDR3 sequence: CASSQGVSIYGYTF. The CDR3 DNA reads TGTGCCAGCAGCCAAGGGGTATCTATCTATGGCTACACCTTC.